This TCR beta chain came from a study of OX40 agonist ivuxolimab in advanced cancers. Study background: Each patient was given ivuxolimab into a vein every 2 weeks, at 0.01 to 10 mg/kg.

Anyone with autoimmune disease history or systemic immunosuppression was excluded. With baseline, cycle 4 day 1, and cycle 7 day 1 as timepoints, blood was sampled. CDR1 MGHRA and CDR2 YSYEKL come from the germline V gene. V was shortened by 0 bases and J by 2 bases, with 8 bases between the two germline ends. The CDR3 has 15 amino acids. Some clones are missing from TCRdb's copy, which holds only in-frame ones; the method was immunoSEQ multiplex PCR. The table records 50,000 to 60,000 clones, around 90% of them present only once. This receptor was taken from an adult with an advanced solid tumor such as melanoma, head and neck, liver or kidney cancer. Sequenced here: CD4+ or CD8+ T cells sorted from blood, sampled in a trial of the OX40 agonist ivuxolimab. This chain links TRBV4-1 with TRBJ2-1; no reliable D call. The CDR3 DNA reads as TGCGCCAGCAGCCAAGATAGAGGCCCCTACAATGAGCAGTTCTTC. It encodes CASSQDRGPYNEQFF.